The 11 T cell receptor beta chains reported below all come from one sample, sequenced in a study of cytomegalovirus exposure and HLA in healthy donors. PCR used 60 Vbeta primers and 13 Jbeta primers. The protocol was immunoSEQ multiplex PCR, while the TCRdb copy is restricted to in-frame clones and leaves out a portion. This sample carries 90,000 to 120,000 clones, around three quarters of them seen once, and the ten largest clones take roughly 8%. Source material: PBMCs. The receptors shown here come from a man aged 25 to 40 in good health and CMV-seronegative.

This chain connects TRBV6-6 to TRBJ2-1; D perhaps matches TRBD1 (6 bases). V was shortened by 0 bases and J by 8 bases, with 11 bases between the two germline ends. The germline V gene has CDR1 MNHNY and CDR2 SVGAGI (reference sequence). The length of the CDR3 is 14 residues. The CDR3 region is CASSYSAGADEQFF. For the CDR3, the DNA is TGTGCCAGCAGTTACTCTGCAGGGGCGGATGAGCAGTTCTTC.

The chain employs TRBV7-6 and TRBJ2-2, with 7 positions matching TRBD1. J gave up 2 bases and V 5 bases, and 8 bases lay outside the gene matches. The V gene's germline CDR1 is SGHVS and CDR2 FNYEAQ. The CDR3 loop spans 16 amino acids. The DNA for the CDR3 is TGTGCCAGCAGCCCAGAGACAGGGATTAACACCGGGGAGCTGTTTTTT. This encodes CASSPETGINTGELFF.

CDR3 protein: CASFSPSSGRASYNEQFF. Written as DNA, the CDR3 is TGCGCCAGCTTTTCCCCTTCTAGCGGGAGGGCCTCCTACAATGAGCAGTTCTTC. V is TRBV10-1 and J is TRBJ2-1; the match to TRBD2 covers 12 bases. The CDR3 covers 18 residues. Per the germline V gene, CDR1 is WNHNN and CDR2 is SYGVQD (reference sequence). V trimming: 8 bases; J trimming: 0 bases; junction bases outside the gene matches: 11.

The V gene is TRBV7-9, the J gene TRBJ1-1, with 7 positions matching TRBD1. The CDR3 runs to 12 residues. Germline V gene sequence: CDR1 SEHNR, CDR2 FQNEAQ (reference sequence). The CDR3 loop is CSLEGAALEAFF. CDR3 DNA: TGTTCCCTAGAGGGGGCAGCCCTTGAAGCTTTCTTT.

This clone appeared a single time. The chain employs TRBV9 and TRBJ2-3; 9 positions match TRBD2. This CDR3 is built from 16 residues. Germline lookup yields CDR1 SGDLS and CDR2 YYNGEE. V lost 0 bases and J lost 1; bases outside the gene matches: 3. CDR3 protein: CASSVGASGGTDTQYF. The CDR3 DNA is TGTGCCAGCAGCGTAGGGGCTAGCGGGGGCACAGATACGCAGTATTTT.

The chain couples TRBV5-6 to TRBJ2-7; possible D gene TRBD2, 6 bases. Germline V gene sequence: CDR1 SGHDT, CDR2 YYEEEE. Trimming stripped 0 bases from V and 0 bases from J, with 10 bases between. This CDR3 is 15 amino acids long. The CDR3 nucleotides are TGTGCCAGCAGCTTGGTGGAGGGATACTCCTACGAGCAGTACTTC. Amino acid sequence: CASSLVEGYSYEQYF.

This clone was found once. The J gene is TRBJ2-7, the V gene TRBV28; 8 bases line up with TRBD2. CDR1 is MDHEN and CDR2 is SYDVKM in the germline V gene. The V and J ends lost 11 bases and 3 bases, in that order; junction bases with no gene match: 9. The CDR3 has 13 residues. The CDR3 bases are TGTGCCTCGATAGCCAGCGGGGGCTACGAGCAGTACTTC. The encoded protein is CASIASGGYEQYF.

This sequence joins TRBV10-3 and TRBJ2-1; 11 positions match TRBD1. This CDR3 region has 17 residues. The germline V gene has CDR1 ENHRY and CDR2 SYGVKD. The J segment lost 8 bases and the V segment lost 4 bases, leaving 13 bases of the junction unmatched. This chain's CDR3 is CAISVFTGTGGFYEQFF. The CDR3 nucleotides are TGTGCCATCAGTGTTTTCACCGGGACAGGGGGTTTCTATGAGCAGTTCTTC.

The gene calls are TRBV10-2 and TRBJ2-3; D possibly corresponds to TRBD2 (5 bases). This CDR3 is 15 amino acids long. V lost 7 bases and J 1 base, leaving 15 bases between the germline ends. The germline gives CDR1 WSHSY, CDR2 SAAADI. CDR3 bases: TGCGCCAGCACCTTTAGCAGCGGACGCACAGATACGCAGTATTTT. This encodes CASTFSSGRTDTQYF.

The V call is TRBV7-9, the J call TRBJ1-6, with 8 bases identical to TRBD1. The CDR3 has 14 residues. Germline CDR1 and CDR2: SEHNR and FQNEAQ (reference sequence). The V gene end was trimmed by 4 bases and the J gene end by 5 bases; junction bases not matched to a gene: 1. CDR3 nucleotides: TGTGCCAGCAGCTGGACAGGGAATAATTCACCCCTCCACTTT. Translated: CASSWTGNNSPLHF.

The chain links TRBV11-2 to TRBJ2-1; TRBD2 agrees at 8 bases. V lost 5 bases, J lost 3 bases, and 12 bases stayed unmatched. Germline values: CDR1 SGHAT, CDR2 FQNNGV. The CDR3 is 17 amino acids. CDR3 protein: CASSRGGPGGIYNEQFF. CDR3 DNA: TGTGCCAGCAGCCGGGGCGGCCCGGGAGGGATCTACAATGAGCAGTTCTTC.